This T cell receptor beta chain was obtained from a study of T cell changes during pregnancy in multiple sclerosis. Assay used: immunoSEQ multiplex PCR; TCRdb lists only in-frame clones, some missing. The data hold about 15,000 clones, with 84% observed a single time. With 3 bases clipped from V and 2 bases from J, the junction kept 1 base outside the gene matches. Germline V gene sequence: CDR1 SGHRS, CDR2 YFSETQ. The CDR3 runs 13 residues. The V and J genes are TRBV5-1 and TRBJ2-5; 7 bases map to TRBD1. The clonotype originates from a female donor in good health, enrolled as a control in a pregnancy study. The source was CD8+ T cells from peripheral blood mononuclear cells, collected in the second trimester of pregnancy. The CDR3 nucleotides are TGCGCCAGCAGCTCACAGGGGCAAGAGACCCAGTACTTC. Its protein is CASSSQGQETQYF.